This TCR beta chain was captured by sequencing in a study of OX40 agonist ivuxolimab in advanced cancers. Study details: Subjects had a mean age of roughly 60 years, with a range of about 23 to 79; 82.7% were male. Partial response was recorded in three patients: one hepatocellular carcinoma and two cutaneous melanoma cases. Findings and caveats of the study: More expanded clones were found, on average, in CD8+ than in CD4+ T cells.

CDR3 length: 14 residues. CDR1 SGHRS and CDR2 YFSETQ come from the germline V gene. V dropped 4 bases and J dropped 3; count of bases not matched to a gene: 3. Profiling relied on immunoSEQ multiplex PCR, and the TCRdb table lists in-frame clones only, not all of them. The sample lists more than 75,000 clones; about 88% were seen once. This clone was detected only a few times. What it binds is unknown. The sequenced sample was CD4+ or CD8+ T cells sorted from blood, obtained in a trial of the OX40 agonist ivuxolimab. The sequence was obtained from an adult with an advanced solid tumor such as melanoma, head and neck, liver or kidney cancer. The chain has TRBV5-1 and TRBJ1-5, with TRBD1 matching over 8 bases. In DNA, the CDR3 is TGCGCCAGCAGCGCAGGGGGCGTCAATCAGCCCCAGCATTTT. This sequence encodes CASSAGGVNQPQHF.